This passage covers 3 T cell receptor beta chains from one sample sequenced in a study of shared clonotypes between healthy human individuals (dated by TCRdb to 2019 to 2021). The library was made by the immunoSEQ multiplex PCR assay. TCRdb retrieved this table from immuneACCESS and kept in-frame rearrangements only. Not all clones are present; in checked studies, unresolved V genes account for under half, and no reason is known for the remainder. Counted in this sample were around 1.1 million clones; approximately 80% of them appeared once. The ten most abundant clones make up approximately 0.95% of the sample. The sample comprised memory CD4+ T cells from PBMCs. The cell subset or site label, read with the paper, signifies: CD45RA-negative fraction. These receptors were obtained from a man younger than 35 in good health. Some clones in this sample may be carry-over from other donors' samples.

The sample holds one count of this clone. V usage is TRBV6-5 and J usage is TRBJ1-1; no reliable D call. The V gene's germline CDR1 is MNHEY and CDR2 SVGAGI. Trimming took off 0 bases at V and 1 base at J, with 9 bases between the two ends. The CDR3 runs 15 residues. For the CDR3, the DNA is TGTGCCAGCAGTTACTCTCAGGACCCGAACACTGAAGCTTTCTTT. This sequence encodes CASSYSQDPNTEAFF.

This clone was detected only a few times. V is TRBV28 and J is TRBJ2-4; TRBD1 matches at 11 bases. The V segment lost 6 bases and the J segment 5 bases; nucleotides outside the gene matches: 0. This CDR3 contains 13 residues. Germline lookup yields CDR1 MDHEN and CDR2 SYDVKM. CDR3 nucleotide sequence: TGTGCCAGCAGGGGACAGGGGGAAAACATTCAGTACTTC. This gives the protein CASRGQGENIQYF.

The gene calls are TRBV10-3 and TRBJ2-3; 8 nucleotides agree with TRBD2. V lost 6 bases, J lost 5 bases, and 10 bases stayed unmatched. CDR3 length equals 15 residues. Germline V CDR1 and CDR2: ENHRY, SYGVKD. The CDR3 DNA reads as TGTGCCATCAGAAAAGGACTAGCAAGCGAAGATACGCAGTATTTT. It codes for CAIRKGLASEDTQYF.